Listed here are 18 T cell receptor beta chains from one sample, sequenced in a study of post-analysis software for immune sequencing data. Findings of the study overall: Higher frequency in patients than in controls was seen for roughly five TRBV segments, with TRBV5-6, TRBV5-1 and TRBV20-1 among them.

These receptors' antigens are unknown. Unique molecular identifiers were built into the TCR beta cDNA libraries. MiXCR was run by TCRdb on the PCR reads, yielding one entry per CDR3 protein. The sample carries 450,000 to 650,000 distinct CDR3 sequences, 40% to 50% recorded once. The sample comprised blood. Receptors were obtained from a girl aged 5-17 years with multiple sclerosis.

The J gene is TRBJ2-2, the V gene TRBV5-1; 7 positions match TRBD1. Trimming cost V 3 bases and J 1 base; bases outside gene matches: 9. The CDR3 is made up of 17 amino acids. Germline CDR1 is SGHRS and CDR2 is YFSETQ. DNA of the CDR3: TGCGCCAGCAGCTGGCAAACAGGGGTAGAGAACACCGGGGAGCTGTTTTTT. It translates to CASSWQTGVENTGELFF. Based on the CDR3 plus reference TRBV5-1 and TRBJ2-2, the full variable domain is KAGVTQTPRYLIKTRGQQVTLSCSPISGHRSVSWYQQTPGQGLQFLFEYFSETQRNKGNFPGRFSGRQFSNSRSEMNVSTLELGDSALYLCASSWQTGVENTGELFFGEGSRLTVL.

The J gene is TRBJ2-5, the V gene TRBV6-5; TRBD1 agrees at 10 bases. This CDR3 comprises 15 residues. Germline lookup yields CDR1 MNHEY and CDR2 SVGAGI. The trim removed 7 bases at V and 7 bases at J, leaving 12 bases unmatched. The CDR3 here is CASKGQGLLDGTQYF. The CDR3 DNA reads as TGTGCCAGCAAGGGACAGGGGCTCCTCGATGGGACCCAGTACTTC.

This clonotype was found many times. The chain uses TRBV5-1 and TRBJ2-3; D is unclear. From germline, CDR1 is SGHRS and CDR2 YFSETQ. This CDR3 is 12 amino acids long. V lost 1 base to trimming and J lost 2 bases, with 2 bases between them. CDR3 coding DNA: TGCGCCAGCAGCTTGAACACAGATACGCAGTATTTT. Its protein product is CASSLNTDTQYF.

This clonotype has just a few counts. The V gene is TRBV14, the J gene TRBJ2-7; the D call may be TRBD1 or TRBD2 (6 bases each). Germline V gene sequence: CDR1 SGHDN, CDR2 FVKESK. V lost 0 bases and J lost 4, with 13 bases in between. CDR3 length equals 15 residues. CDR3 DNA: TGTGCCAGCAGCCAAGAAGGGGGGCCGTTGTACGAGCAGTACTTC. It encodes CASSQEGGPLYEQYF.

This rearrangement joins TRBV20-1 to TRBJ1-2, with D possibly being TRBD1 (5 bases). Trimming left V 4 bases short and J 6 bases short, with 18 bases between. Germline-derived CDR1 and CDR2 are DFQATT and SNEGSKA (reference sequence). This CDR3 has 14 residues. For the CDR3, the DNA is TGCAGTGCTAACCAGGGCGGATCCAACCATGGCTACACCTTC. Protein product: CSANQGGSNHGYTF.

J is TRBJ2-1 and V is TRBV5-1; TRBD2 aligns across 7 bases. Germline V lookup: CDR1 SGHRS, CDR2 YFSETQ. V lost 0 bases and J lost 1; bases outside the gene matches: 7. This CDR3 contains 17 residues. In DNA, the CDR3 is TGCGCCAGCAGCTTGGACTATTCTAGCGGATCCTACAATGAGCAGTTCTTC. Its protein product is CASSLDYSSGSYNEQFF.

The V gene is TRBV12-3 or TRBV12-4, the J gene TRBJ2-1; the D is unclear. V dropped 3 bases and J dropped 12 bases, with 12 bases sitting between them. This CDR3 is built from 12 residues. CDR3 region: CASSLGSRAQFF. In DNA form, the CDR3 reads TGTGCCAGCAGTTTGGGCAGCCGGGCGCAGTTCTTC.

The chain couples TRBV5-6 to TRBJ1-3; TRBD1 agrees at 7 bases. Germline V CDR1 and CDR2: SGHDT, YYEEEE. The CDR3 contains 16 residues. Trimming cost V 2 bases and J 0 bases; bases outside gene matches: 5. CDR3 sequence: CASSFPGTASGNTIYF. CDR3 sequence (DNA): TGTGCCAGCAGCTTTCCCGGGACAGCCTCTGGAAACACCATATATTTT.

The chain links TRBV20-1 to TRBJ2-3, with 7 bases matching TRBD2. The length of the CDR3 is 17 residues. The V gene end was trimmed by 7 bases and the J gene end by 0 bases; junction bases not matched to a gene: 16. Germline V gene data show CDR1 as DFQATT and CDR2 as SNEGSKA (reference sequence). In nucleotides, the CDR3 is TGCAGTGTGTCGGCTAGCGGATTCGACCGGAGCACAGATACGCAGTATTTT. Translation: CSVSASGFDRSTDTQYF.

This clonotype was counted only a few times. V and J are TRBV12-3 or TRBV12-4 and TRBJ2-7, with a possible D match to TRBD1 (6 bases). CDR3 length equals 16 residues. Trimming cost V 5 bases and J 5 bases, with 22 bases left between them. CDR3 loop: CASSGGQGRRSDEQYF. The DNA for the CDR3 is TGTGCCAGCAGTGGTGGGCAGGGGCGCCGGAGCGACGAGCAGTACTTC.

This CDR3 reads CATRRRTGGSYEQYF. In nucleotides, the CDR3 is TGTGCCACTCGCCGCAGGACAGGGGGCTCCTACGAGCAGTACTTC. The genes are TRBV15 and TRBJ2-7, with TRBD1 matching over 10 bases. V shed 9 bases and J 0 bases; nucleotides not matched to a gene: 8. In germline, CDR1 is LNHNV, CDR2 YYDKDF (reference sequence). The CDR3 sequence is 15 residues long.

This rearrangement joins TRBV6-5 to TRBJ2-6; D remains ambiguous. V was clipped by 0 bases and J by 4 bases, with 13 bases between them. Germline V lookup: CDR1 MNHEY, CDR2 SVGAGI. The CDR3 runs 17 residues. CDR3 DNA sequence: TGTGCCAGCAGTTACTCGAGTGGCAGGAACGGGGCCAACGTCCTGACTTTC. Its translation: CASSYSSGRNGANVLTF.

The chain uses TRBV5-1 and TRBJ2-5; 7 positions agree with TRBD1. The CDR3 runs to 16 residues. Germline lookup yields CDR1 SGHRS and CDR2 YFSETQ. V was pared by 0 bases and J by 5 bases, with 10 bases of the junction left unmatched. The CDR3 loop reads CASSLGDSRAGETQYF. The CDR3 coding sequence is TGCGCCAGCAGCTTGGGGGACAGCCGGGCTGGGGAGACCCAGTACTTC.

V usage is TRBV5-1 and J usage is TRBJ2-1, with D tentatively TRBD1 or TRBD2 (7 bases each). V dropped 1 base and J dropped 0 bases, with 17 bases sitting between them. The germline V gene has CDR1 SGHRS and CDR2 YFSETQ. The CDR3 extends over 18 amino acids. For the CDR3, the DNA is TGCGCCAGCAGCTTGCCGGGAAGCGGGACAGTCTCCTACAATGAGCAGTTCTTC. Translated: CASSLPGSGTVSYNEQFF.

This clonotype was counted a few times. This chain uses TRBV6-6 with TRBJ2-7; D is undetermined. The CDR3 is made up of 13 amino acids. Germline CDR1 MNHNY, CDR2 SVGAGI (reference sequence). Trimming took 7 bases from V and 3 from J, leaving 13 bases between them. The CDR3, as DNA: TGTGCCAGCAAGAAAAGGGTCGGCTACGAGCAGTACTTC. It translates to CASKKRVGYEQYF.

The count of this clonotype is one. The V gene is TRBV10-3, the J gene TRBJ2-5; the D gene could be TRBD1 or TRBD2 (5 bases each). The J call may be faulty, since TRBJ2-4 better matches the DNA end. Germline CDR1 reads ENHRY; CDR2 reads SYGVKD. CDR3 size: 13 residues. This CDR3 is CAIREGPKNIQYF. The DNA of the CDR3 is TGTGCCATCAGAGAGGGGCCGAAAAACATTCAGTACTTC.

This chain links TRBV20-1 with TRBJ2-3; D gene uncertain. V was pared by 6 bases and J by 7 bases, with 14 bases between. CDR3 size: 12 residues. CDR1 is DFQATT and CDR2 is SNEGSKA in the germline V gene (reference sequence). Here the CDR3 reads CSANPSDNTQYF. As DNA, the CDR3 is TGCAGTGCCAACCCAAGTGACAATACGCAGTATTTT.

This chain uses TRBV10-3 with TRBJ2-1, with D perhaps TRBD2 (6 bases). CDR3 length: 18 residues. Germline CDR1 is ENHRY and CDR2 is SYGVKD. V lost 4 bases and J 8 bases, leaving 27 bases between the germline ends. The CDR3 reads CAISGFGTPLRGPDEQFF. CDR3 nucleotides: TGTGCCATCAGTGGTTTTGGGACTCCCCTCAGAGGTCCGGATGAGCAGTTCTTC.